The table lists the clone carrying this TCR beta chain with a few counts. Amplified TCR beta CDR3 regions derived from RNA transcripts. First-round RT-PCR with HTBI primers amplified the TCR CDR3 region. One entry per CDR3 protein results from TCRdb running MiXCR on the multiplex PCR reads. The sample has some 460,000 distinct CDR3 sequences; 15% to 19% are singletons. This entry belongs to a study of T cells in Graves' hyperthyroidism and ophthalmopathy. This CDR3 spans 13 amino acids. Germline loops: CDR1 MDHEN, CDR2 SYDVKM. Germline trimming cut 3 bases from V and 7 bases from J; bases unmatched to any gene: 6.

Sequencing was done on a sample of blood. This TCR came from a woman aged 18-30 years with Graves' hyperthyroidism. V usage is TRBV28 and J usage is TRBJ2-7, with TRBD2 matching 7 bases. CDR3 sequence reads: CASSLGGIGEQYF. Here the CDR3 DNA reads TGTGCCAGCAGTTTGGGGGGGATAGGTGAGCAGTACTTC.